Below, 12 T cell receptor beta chains from the same sample are listed, as sequenced in a study of siplizumab effects on memory and regulatory T cells. Sequencing was performed with immunoSEQ multiplex PCR; in TCRdb, only in-frame clones are kept and a portion is missing. The data contain roughly 100,000 clones, under 95% of them singletons. Sequencing was performed on CD8+ T cells sorted from blood. These receptor sequences come from a human donor in good health.

This chain joins TRBV27 and TRBJ2-3; the D is unclear. CDR3 length: 12 amino acids. The ends were cut back, 0 bases at V and 4 bases at J, with 2 bases in the middle. CDR1 MNHEY and CDR2 SMNVEV come from the germline V gene (reference sequence). The CDR3: CASSLSPDTQYF. The CDR3 region has the DNA TGTGCCAGCAGTTTATCGCCAGATACGCAGTATTTT.

The chain is built from TRBV7-8 and TRBJ2-1; 9 nucleotides line up with TRBD1. Germline loops: CDR1 SGHVS, CDR2 FQNEAQ. This CDR3 is 16 amino acids long. V shed 5 bases and J 4 bases; nucleotides not matched to a gene: 9. CDR3 sequence: CASSKSGTGIYNEQFF. In DNA form, the CDR3 reads TGTGCCAGCAGCAAATCCGGGACAGGGATATACAATGAGCAGTTCTTC.

The V gene is TRBV19, the J gene TRBJ2-5; 7 bases map to TRBD1. V was pared by 6 bases and J by 1 base, with 11 bases of the junction left unmatched. CDR1 and CDR2 (germline): LNHDA, SQIVND (reference sequence). This CDR3 comprises 16 residues. CDR3 coding DNA: TGTGCCAGTAGGCCAGGGGACAGTTACACCCAAGAGACCCAGTACTTC. Its translation is CASRPGDSYTQETQYF.

The rearrangement links TRBV11-2 to TRBJ1-5; no definite D call. Germline CDR1 and CDR2: SGHAT and FQNNGV. CDR3 length equals 15 residues. V was trimmed by 2 bases and J by 0 bases, leaving 8 bases between them. This CDR3 is CASSLLGNSNQPQHF. The CDR3 DNA sequence: TGTGCCAGCAGCTTACTGGGGAATAGCAATCAGCCCCAGCATTTT. Complete variable domain (other parts from reference TRBV11-2 and TRBJ1-5): EAGVAQSPRYKIIEKRQSVAFWCNPISGHATLYWYQQILGQGPKLLIQFQNNGVVDDSQLPKDRFSAERLKGVDSTLKIQPAKLEDSAVYLCASSLLGNSNQPQHFGDGTRLSIL.

V is TRBV4-2 and J is TRBJ2-2; 9 positions agree with TRBD2. CDR1 is LGHNA and CDR2 is YNFKEQ in the germline V gene. The CDR3 is 18 residues long. With 1 base clipped from V and 1 base from J, the junction kept 7 bases outside the gene matches. The CDR3 sequence: CASSQGSGGSMNTGELFF. For the CDR3, the DNA is TGTGCCAGCAGCCAAGGGAGCGGGGGGTCGATGAACACCGGGGAGCTGTTTTTT.

V is TRBV19 and J is TRBJ1-1; D possibly corresponds to TRBD1 (5 bases). The CDR3 is made up of 15 amino acids. Germline V CDR1 and CDR2: LNHDA, SQIVND (reference sequence). Trimming took 3 bases from V and 4 from J, leaving 15 bases between them. CDR3 DNA sequence: TGTGCCAGTAGTATGGCGGCAGGGTCGGTCACTGAAGCTTTCTTT. Its translation is CASSMAAGSVTEAFF.

The chain is built from TRBV11-3 and TRBJ2-7, with 7 bases aligning to TRBD1. CDR1 and CDR2 from the germline V gene are SGHNT and YENEEA. This CDR3 is built from 15 residues. The V and J ends lost 2 bases and 3 bases, in that order; junction bases with no gene match: 7. The CDR3 bases are TGTGCCAGCAGCTTACCGGGACAGAGAGACTACGAGCAGTACTTC. This translates into CASSLPGQRDYEQYF.

This clone has only a few counts. The genes are TRBV9 and TRBJ1-6; 7 bases map to TRBD1. This CDR3 contains 15 residues. Germline V gives CDR1 SGDLS, CDR2 YYNGEE. V gave up 4 bases and J gave up 10 bases; unmatched junction bases: 11. For the CDR3, the DNA is TGTGCCAGCAGCCCATGGACAGGAGAAGGATCACCCCTCCACTTT. This gives the protein CASSPWTGEGSPLHF.

About this clone itself: The junction and the germline gene differ at one end; a read error may be behind it. V usage is TRBV7-7 and J usage is TRBJ2-2; TRBD2 agrees at 11 bases. This CDR3 is built from 16 residues. Germline CDR1 and CDR2: SSHAT and FNYEAQ (reference sequence). CDR3 amino acids: CASSPGLAGNTGELFF. CDR3 in DNA: TGTGCTAGCAGCCCTGGACTAGCGGGGAACACCGGGGAGCTGTTTTTT.

The V gene is TRBV7-6, the J gene TRBJ2-2, with 7 bases that match TRBD2. V was clipped by 5 bases and J by 0 bases; unmatched bases: 3. Germline CDR1 reads SGHVS; CDR2 reads FNYEAQ. CDR3 length equals 15 residues. CDR3 in amino acids: CASSASGANTGELFF. DNA for the CDR3: TGTGCCAGCAGCGCAAGCGGGGCGAACACCGGGGAGCTGTTTTTT. The full variable domain, completed using reference TRBV7-6 and TRBJ2-2, is GAGVSQSPRYKVTKRGQDVALRCDPISGHVSLYWYRQALGQGPEFLTYFNYEAQQDKSGLPNDRFSAERPEGSISTLTIQRTEQRDSAMYRCASSASGANTGELFFGEGSRLTVL.

In its sample, this clone was seen a few times. The chain carries TRBV4-2 and TRBJ1-6, with D tentatively TRBD1 (6 bases). V was pared by 1 base and J by 7 bases, with 8 bases between. Per the germline V gene, CDR1 is LGHNA and CDR2 is YNFKEQ. CDR3 size: 14 residues. CDR3 DNA sequence: TGTGCCAGCAGCCAAGGACAGGAAAATTCACCCCTCCACTTT. This encodes CASSQGQENSPLHF.

The V and J genes are TRBV5-6 and TRBJ1-3; 9 bases agree with TRBD1. Trimming removed 4 bases from V and 3 bases from J; junction bases left unmatched: 8. In germline, CDR1 is SGHDT, CDR2 YYEEEE. The CDR3 covers 16 residues. The CDR3 loop reads CASSLPTGGGGNTIYF. The CDR3 DNA sequence: TGTGCCAGCAGCCTACCGACAGGGGGAGGTGGAAACACCATATATTTT.